The source of this TCR beta chain is a study of early T cells in non-severe SARS-CoV-2 infection. Study-wide background: Bulk RNA taken from unsorted whole blood was sequenced, leaving chains unpaired.

Study conclusions and caveats: The study's VDJdb matching favored anti-spike CD8 responses and missed private and CD4 specificities.

This clonotype was recorded at least ten times. Its antigen is currently unknown. The library protocol tagged individual cDNA molecules with unique molecular identifiers. TCRdb re-called the 5' RACE reads through MiXCR, storing one row per CDR3 protein. The sample lists some 100,000 distinct CDR3 sequences; under 15% were seen once. Trimming took 4 bases from V and 3 from J, leaving 13 bases between them. The length of the CDR3 is 15 residues. The germline gives CDR1 DFQATT, CDR2 SNEGSKA (reference sequence). The sequenced sample consisted of whole blood. This chain joins TRBV20-1 and TRBJ1-6, with TRBD1 as a possible D gene (5 bases). The sequence was obtained from an adult who was a healthcare worker with PCR-confirmed SARS-CoV-2 infection or an uninfected control (not recorded which). CDR3 sequence reads: CSAIGDGHYNSPLHF. The CDR3, as DNA: TGCAGTGCTATAGGGGACGGACACTATAATTCACCCCTCCACTTT.